Listed below are T cell receptor beta chains from one sample, sequenced in a study of blood T cell repertoires in COVID-19. The repertoire was sequenced with immunoSEQ multiplex PCR; TCRdb's copy has only in-frame clones and lacks some. Altogether about 350,000 clones are present, 87% being singletons, with the ten largest covering more than 1%. The specimen sequenced was PBMCs or T cells enriched from blood (not recorded which). All receptors come from a woman aged 30 to 39 who had recovered from COVID-19. The CDR3 runs from the conserved cysteine through the conserved F or W. The D gene is left open where the match is weak. Not every row has a clone size; where given, it reads once, few, many or a size class.

TRBV5-1	NA	TRBJ1-1	NA	CASSEGQEAFF	TGCGCCAGCAGCGAAGGACAGGAAGCTTTCTTT
TRBV2	NA	TRBJ2-5	NA	CASSGRETQYF	TGTGCCAGCAGCGGTAGAGAGACCCAGTACTTC
TRBV3-1/TRBV3-2	NA	TRBJ1-1	NA	CASSQDWRGWNTEAFF	TGTGCCAGCAGCCAAGATTGGCGGGGATGGAACACTGAAGCTTTCTTT
TRBV6-5	NA	TRBJ2-5	NA	CASSSVTGKETQYF	TGTGCCAGCAGTTCCGTTACAGGGAAAGAGACCCAGTACTTC
TRBV19	TRBD1	TRBJ2-1	NA	CASSPLGQGGYNEQFF	TGTGCCAGTAGTCCCCTCGGACAGGGTGGCTACAATGAGCAGTTCTTC
TRBV28	TRBD2	TRBJ2-5	NA	CASSRNSGGWETQYF	TGTGCCAGCAGTCGGAATAGCGGGGGGTGGGAGACCCAGTACTTC
TRBV9	TRBD2	TRBJ2-2	NA	CASSVGTSGANPELFF	TGTGCCAGCAGCGTAGGGACTAGCGGGGCCAACCCGGAGCTGTTTTTT
TRBV24-1	NA	TRBJ2-1	NA	CATSDFIGNQEQFF	TGTGCCACCAGTGATTTTATTGGTAATCAGGAGCAGTTCTTC
TRBV6-5	NA	TRBJ2-7	NA	CASSYSEGTSYEQYF	TGTGCCAGCAGTTACTCCGAGGGAACGTCCTACGAGCAGTACTTC
TRBV10-3	NA	TRBJ1-1	NA	CAITRGNTEAFF	TGTGCCATCACCCGGGGGAACACTGAAGCTTTCTTT
TRBV6-1	TRBD1	TRBJ1-2	NA	CASSEARGTGYGYTF	TGTGCCAGCAGTGAAGCGAGGGGGACAGGGTATGGCTACACCTTC
TRBV9	TRBD1	TRBJ1-2	NA	CASSGTGGEDGYTF	TGTGCCAGCAGCGGGACAGGGGGGGAAGATGGCTACACCTTC
TRBV19	TRBD1	TRBJ2-7	NA	CASSVPGQGTYEQYF	TGTGCCAGTAGTGTACCGGGACAGGGGACCTACGAGCAGTACTTC
TRBV12-5	TRBD1	TRBJ1-1	NA	CASGLVSGTGAPEAFF	TGTGCTAGTGGTTTGGTATCCGGGACAGGGGCCCCTGAAGCTTTCTTT
TRBV14	NA	TRBJ1-3	NA	CASSVRGGASSGNTIYF	TGTGCCAGCAGCGTCCGGGGGGGGGCCAGCTCTGGAAACACCATATATTTT
TRBV5-4	NA	TRBJ1-1	NA	CASSTRRAGTEAFF	TGTGCCAGCAGCACCAGGAGGGCGGGCACTGAAGCTTTCTTT
TRBV28	NA	TRBJ1-5	NA	CASSSSLSRRSNQPQHF	TGTGCCAGCAGTTCCTCCCTTAGCCGAAGGAGCAATCAGCCCCAGCATTTT
TRBV3-1/TRBV3-2	TRBD1	TRBJ2-3	NA	CASSHRQGLTDTQYF	TGTGCCAGCAGCCACAGACAGGGTTTGACAGATACGCAGTATTTT
TRBV5-6	NA	TRBJ2-2	NA	CASSLSYRNTGELFF	TGTGCCAGCAGCTTGTCGTACAGGAACACCGGGGAGCTGTTTTTT
TRBV11-2	NA	TRBJ1-6	once	CASSLVSANSPLHF	TGTGCCAGCAGCTTAGTGTCAGCGAATTCACCCCTCCACTTT
TRBV30	NA	TRBJ2-5	NA	CAWSVLQGRWETQYF	TGTGCCTGGAGTGTACTACAGGGACGGTGGGAGACCCAGTACTTC
TRBV7-9	TRBD1	TRBJ1-5	NA	CASSRMTGGGNQPQHF	TGTGCCAGCAGCCGTATGACAGGGGGCGGCAATCAGCCCCAGCATTTT
TRBV19	NA	TRBJ1-2	NA	CASIGGPSVGGYTF	TGTGCCAGTATTGGGGGCCCCTCAGTTGGAGGCTACACCTTC
TRBV2	TRBD1	TRBJ1-2	once	CASRGDSPNYGYTF	TGTGCCAGCAGGGGGGACAGCCCAAACTATGGCTACACCTTC
TRBV7-9	TRBD2	TRBJ2-7	NA	CASGFGRGDYEQYF	TGTGCCAGCGGCTTTGGGCGGGGGGATTACGAGCAGTACTTC
TRBV2	NA	TRBJ1-2	NA	CASSGGQTYGYTF	TGTGCCAGCAGTGGGGGACAAACCTATGGCTACACCTTC
TRBV21-1	NA	TRBJ2-7	NA	CASSSGTRDGQYF	TGTGCCAGCTCCTCCGGGACAAGGGACGGGCAGTACTTC
TRBV30	TRBD1	TRBJ1-1	NA	CAWKRQGGTEAFF	TGTGCCTGGAAGCGACAGGGGGGAACTGAAGCTTTCTTT
TRBV13	TRBD1	TRBJ2-2	NA	CASSLGGNTGELFF	TGTGCCAGCAGCCTAGGGGGCAACACCGGGGAGCTGTTTTTT
TRBV5-1	TRBD2	TRBJ2-3	once	CASSLGSGGATDTQYF	TGCGCCAGCAGCTTGGGGAGCGGGGGGGCAACAGATACGCAGTATTTT
TRBV18	NA	TRBJ1-1	NA	CASSPGSRVNTEAFF	TGTGCCAGCTCACCAGGGAGCCGGGTGAACACTGAAGCTTTCTTT
TRBV20-1	NA	TRBJ1-6	many	CSARENSPLHF	TGCAGTGCTAGGGAGAATTCACCCCTCCACTTT
TRBV6-5	TRBD2	TRBJ2-1	NA	CASSGGGANEQFF	TGTGCCAGCAGCGGCGGGGGGGCGAATGAGCAGTTCTTC
TRBV9	TRBD1	TRBJ2-1	NA	CASSVAGGTGSGSYNEQFF	TGTGCCAGCAGCGTAGCTGGGGGGACAGGGTCCGGCTCCTACAATGAGCAGTTCTTC
TRBV12-5	NA	TRBJ2-5	NA	CASGYQGTSLTQYF	TGTGCTAGTGGTTACCAGGGGACCTCCTTAACCCAGTACTTC
TRBV9	TRBD1	TRBJ1-1	NA	CASSATGGTEAFF	TGTGCCAGCAGCGCGACAGGGGGCACTGAAGCTTTCTTT
TRBV7-2	NA	TRBJ1-6	NA	CASSLGPYNSPLHF	TGTGCCAGCAGCTTAGGGCCATATAATTCACCCCTCCACTTT
TRBV19	NA	TRBJ1-4	NA	CASSIQQGFDEKLFF	TGTGCCAGTAGTATCCAACAGGGTTTCGATGAAAAACTGTTTTTT
TRBV27	NA	TRBJ2-6	NA	CASSFGRSGANVLTF	TGTGCCAGCAGTTTCGGCAGGTCAGGGGCCAACGTCCTGACTTTC
TRBV29-1	NA	TRBJ1-1	NA	CSVRRAVNTEAFF	TGCAGCGTTAGGCGAGCGGTGAACACTGAAGCTTTCTTT
TRBV24-1	NA	TRBJ2-1	NA	CATSDSGQLYNEQFF	TGTGCCACCAGTGATTCGGGACAACTCTACAATGAGCAGTTCTTC
TRBV30	NA	TRBJ1-2	NA	CAWTYQGIPSYTF	TGTGCCTGGACCTACCAGGGTATACCGAGCTACACCTTC
TRBV28	NA	TRBJ1-1	NA	CASRHNRVKNTEAFF	TGTGCCAGCAGACACAACAGAGTCAAGAACACTGAAGCTTTCTTT
TRBV29-1	NA	TRBJ2-6	NA	CSVVEGTGANVLTF	TGCAGCGTTGTGGAGGGAACTGGGGCCAACGTCCTGACTTTC
TRBV28	TRBD1	TRBJ2-5	once	CASSLWAGGQETQYF	TGTGCCAGCAGTTTATGGGCAGGGGGACAAGAGACCCAGTACTTC
TRBV29-1	NA	TRBJ1-4	NA	CSVVDTSEKLFF	TGCAGCGTTGTGGACACCTCCGAAAAACTGTTTTTT
TRBV7-2	NA	TRBJ2-7	NA	CASSLSRFSGERNEQYF	TGTGCCAGCAGCTTAAGCAGGTTCTCCGGGGAGAGAAACGAGCAGTACTTC
TRBV6-5	NA	TRBJ1-3	NA	CASSTEASGNTIYF	TGTGCCAGTTCAACCGAGGCCTCTGGAAACACCATATATTTT